This T cell receptor (beta chain) was recovered during a study of blood T cell repertoires in COVID-19. On the study more broadly: Some COVID-19 samples were acute and others convalescent; all came from the United States, Italy and Spain. From T cells, B-cell-depleted T cells, or PBMCs came the material, which was cDNA or gDNA.

Original handling: Amplification from reference gene primers served as the basis for estimated nucleated cell counts. Some clones are missing from TCRdb's copy, which holds only in-frame ones; the method was immunoSEQ multiplex PCR. For V, J and clone size, that table is used; D and trimming come from the DNA. The table has 150,000 to 200,000 clones, about 93% seen once. This clone has more than one count but fewer than ten. The V end was cut by 2 bases, the J end by 5 bases, with 7 bases between. CDR3 size: 13 residues. CDR1 is LGHDT and CDR2 is YNNKEL in the germline V gene (reference sequence). Patients at the Seattle site were enrolled during active infection and followed longitudinally.

The chain couples TRBV3-1 (or the pseudogene TRBV3-2) to TRBJ1-5; D ambiguous. The clonotype was recovered from a man aged 30 to 39 with COVID-19, enrolled during active disease. The sequenced sample consisted of peripheral blood. CDR3: CASSQLGDQPQHF. The DNA of the CDR3 is TGTGCCAGCAGCCAACTCGGAGATCAGCCCCAGCATTTT.